This T cell receptor (beta chain) was observed in a study of CD8+CD57+ T cells in acquired aplastic anemia. Study context: Average DNA yield from sorted CD4+ and CD8+ cells was about 3 ug. General study points: Shared by patients and controls, just under 30 CD8+ CDR3s were abundant in patients.

An expansion of CD8+CD57+ cells by flow cytometry had been shown in patients chosen for sequencing. The use of genomic DNA as template underpinned the TCR beta VDJ and CDR3 profiling. TCRdb re-called the reads through MiXCR, storing one row per CDR3 protein. The sample has 250,000 to 300,000 distinct CDR3 sequences; roughly 61% are singletons. Points on this clonotype: Its antigen is not identified.

The CDR3 length is 19 residues. This clonotype originated in a human donor with aplastic anemia. Input material: sorted CD4+, CD8+, or CD8+CD57+ T cells (not recorded which) from PBMCs. The chain carries TRBV12-3 or TRBV12-4 and TRBJ2-7, with TRBD2 matching 9 bases. The CDR3 protein is CASGLAPWGRGASGNEQYF. DNA of the CDR3: TGTGCTAGTGGTTTGGCACCATGGGGGCGAGGGGCTAGCGGGAACGAGCAGTACTTC.